This T cell receptor beta chain is drawn from a study of identical twins. General study points: Possibly, invariant MAIT and iNKT cells partly confounded zero-insertion analyses. Those out-of-frame alpha sequences shared by twins showed an excess of low generation probability.

This clonotype showed up just a few times. Its antigen is as yet unknown. The germline V and J ends were trimmed by 3 bases and 1 base, with 17 bases remaining between them. Germline V CDR1 and CDR2: SGHRS, YFSETQ. The CDR3 runs to 17 residues. TCRdb itself ran the 5' RACE reads through MiXCR, one entry per CDR3 protein. The sample lists hundreds of thousands of distinct CDR3 sequences, 21% occurring once. These data were also reused for a study on T cells expressing NK-cell markers. This second study says: Each of several donors carried dominant NKG2C+ clonotypes accounting for roughly 1.0-8% of CD8+ T cells. There were a handful of donors in whom these clonotypes also led the CD3+CD56-NKG2C+ fraction.

Sequenced input: PBMCs. The receptor was derived from a woman between 18 and 30 years old in good health. The gene calls are TRBV5-1 and TRBJ2-1; D unclear. The CDR3 nucleotides read TGCGCCAGCAGCTCCGCTGACCCGCTCCCGTCCTACAATGAGCAGTTCTTC. It translates to CASSSADPLPSYNEQFF.